Below, one T cell receptor beta chain is given with its context. Antigen unknown. The sample originates from a study of T cells expressing NK-cell markers. Study in general: The authors derived TCR beta repertoires from sorted CD3+CD56+NKG2C+, CD3+CD56+NKG2C- and CD3+CD56-NKG2C+ T cells.

TCRdb re-called the 5' RACE reads; one entry per CDR3 protein, DNA not given. The sample spans about 550,000 distinct CDR3 sequences; the ten largest clones claim roughly 3.5%. The CDR3 covers 15 residues. Per the germline V gene, CDR1 is LGHNA and CDR2 is YSLEER. Findings of the study overall: Among CD8+ T cells from over 5 donors, dominant NKG2C+ clonotypes accounted for roughly 1.0-7.0%.

This receptor was identified in a young man in good health. The specimen was blood T cells: a sorted CD56 or NKG2C T cell subset, CD4+ or CD8+ T cells, or bulk PBMC T cells (not recorded which). The chain couples TRBV4-3 to TRBJ2-3; TCRdb returns TRBD2, unconfirmable since there is no DNA. CDR3 amino acids: CASSQELAGVDTQYF.